This T cell receptor beta chain was sequenced for a study of OX40 agonist ivuxolimab in advanced cancers. About the study: Of the patients, three showed partial responses, one with hepatocellular carcinoma and two with cutaneous melanoma. The study's findings and limits: Normalized T-cell clonal expansion was also low in a subset of nonresponders. On average, a greater number of expanded clones characterised CD8+ T cells relative to CD4+.

The V end was cut by 4 bases, the J end by 2 bases, with 9 bases between. CDR3 length: 13 residues. Germline CDR1 is GTSNPN and CDR2 is SVGIG (reference sequence). Note on this clone: Its antigen remains unidentified.

Assay: immunoSEQ multiplex PCR; the TCRdb copy retains only in-frame clones and omits some. The sample consists of about 67,000 clones, around 80% of them appearing once. The chain combines TRBV30 with TRBJ2-1; D is perhaps TRBD1 or TRBD2 (5 bases each). Here the sequenced sample was CD4+ or CD8+ T cells sorted from blood, taken in a trial of the OX40 agonist ivuxolimab. This sequence originates from an adult with an advanced solid tumor such as melanoma, head and neck, liver or kidney cancer. This chain's CDR3 is CAWNLGAYNEQFF. DNA for the CDR3: TGTGCCTGGAATTTGGGGGCCTACAATGAGCAGTTCTTC.